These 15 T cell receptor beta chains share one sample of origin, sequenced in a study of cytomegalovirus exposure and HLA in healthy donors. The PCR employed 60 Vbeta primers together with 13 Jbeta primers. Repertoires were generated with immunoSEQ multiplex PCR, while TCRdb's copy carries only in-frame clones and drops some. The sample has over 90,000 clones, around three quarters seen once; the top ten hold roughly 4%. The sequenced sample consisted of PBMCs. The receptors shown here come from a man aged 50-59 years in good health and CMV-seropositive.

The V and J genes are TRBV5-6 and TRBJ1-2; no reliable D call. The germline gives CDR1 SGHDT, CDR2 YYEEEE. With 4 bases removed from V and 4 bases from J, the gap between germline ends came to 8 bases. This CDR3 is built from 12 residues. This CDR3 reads CASSPRGYGYTF. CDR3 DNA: TGTGCCAGCAGCCCACGGGGCTATGGCTACACCTTC.

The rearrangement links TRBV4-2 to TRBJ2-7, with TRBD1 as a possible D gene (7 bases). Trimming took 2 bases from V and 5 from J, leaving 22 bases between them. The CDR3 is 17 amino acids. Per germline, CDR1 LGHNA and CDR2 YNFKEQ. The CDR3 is CASSQPNFGRGDHEQYF. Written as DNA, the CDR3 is TGTGCCAGCAGCCAACCCAACTTCGGCAGGGGGGATCACGAGCAGTACTTC.

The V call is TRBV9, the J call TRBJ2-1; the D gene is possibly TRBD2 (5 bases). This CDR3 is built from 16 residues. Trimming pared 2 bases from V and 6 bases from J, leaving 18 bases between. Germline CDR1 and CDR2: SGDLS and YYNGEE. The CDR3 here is CASSVHGVGSGNEQFF. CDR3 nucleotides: TGTGCCAGCAGCGTTCACGGGGTAGGGTCGGGCAATGAGCAGTTCTTC. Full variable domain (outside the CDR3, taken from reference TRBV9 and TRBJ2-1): DSGVTQTPKHLITATGQRVTLRCSPRSGDLSVYWYQQSLDQGLQFLIQYYNGEERAKGNILERFSAQQFPDLHSELNLSSLELGDSALYFCASSVHGVGSGNEQFFGPGTRLTVL.

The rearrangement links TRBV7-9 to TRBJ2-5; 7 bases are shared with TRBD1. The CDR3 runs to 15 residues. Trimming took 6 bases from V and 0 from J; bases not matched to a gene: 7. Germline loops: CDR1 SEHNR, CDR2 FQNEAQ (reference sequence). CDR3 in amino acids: CASRGGQADQETQYF. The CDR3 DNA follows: TGTGCCAGCAGAGGAGGACAGGCGGACCAAGAGACCCAGTACTTC.

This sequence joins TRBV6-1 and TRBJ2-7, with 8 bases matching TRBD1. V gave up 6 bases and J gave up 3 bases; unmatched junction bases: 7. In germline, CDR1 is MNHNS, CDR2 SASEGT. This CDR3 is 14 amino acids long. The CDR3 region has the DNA TGTGCCAGCAGCAGGGGACAGGTTTTCTACGAGCAGTACTTC. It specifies CASSRGQVFYEQYF.

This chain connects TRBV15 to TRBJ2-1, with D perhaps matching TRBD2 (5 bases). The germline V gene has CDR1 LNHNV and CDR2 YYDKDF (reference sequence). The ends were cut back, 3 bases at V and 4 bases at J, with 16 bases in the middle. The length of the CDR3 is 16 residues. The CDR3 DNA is TGTGCCACCAGCAGCCGACATTTCGGGATATACAATGAGCAGTTCTTC. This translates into CATSSRHFGIYNEQFF.

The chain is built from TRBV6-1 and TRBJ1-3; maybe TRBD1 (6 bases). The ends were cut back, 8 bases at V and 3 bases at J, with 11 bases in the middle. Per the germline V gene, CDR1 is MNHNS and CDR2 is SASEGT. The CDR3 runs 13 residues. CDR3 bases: TGTGCCAGCGGCACAGGGTTTGGAAACACCATATATTTT. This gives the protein CASGTGFGNTIYF.

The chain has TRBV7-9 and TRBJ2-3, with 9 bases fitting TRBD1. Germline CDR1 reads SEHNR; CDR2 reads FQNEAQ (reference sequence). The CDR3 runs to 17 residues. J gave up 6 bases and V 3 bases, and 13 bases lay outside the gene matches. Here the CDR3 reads CASSFAFQGQGRDTQYF. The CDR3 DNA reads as TGTGCCAGCAGCTTTGCCTTTCAGGGACAGGGAAGGGATACGCAGTATTTT. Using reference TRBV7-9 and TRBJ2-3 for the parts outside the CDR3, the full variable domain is DTGVSQNPRHKITKRGQNVTFRCDPISEHNRLYWYRQTLGQGPEFLTYFQNEAQLEKSRLLSDRFSAERPKGSFSTLEIQRTEQGDSAMYLCASSFAFQGQGRDTQYFGPGTRLTVL.

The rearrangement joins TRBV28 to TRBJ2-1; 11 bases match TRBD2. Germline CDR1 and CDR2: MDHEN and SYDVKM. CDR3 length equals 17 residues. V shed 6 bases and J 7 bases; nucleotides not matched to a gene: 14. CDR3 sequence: CASRPNRLAGSGNEQFF. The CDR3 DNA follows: TGTGCCAGCAGGCCCAACCGACTAGCGGGATCGGGTAATGAGCAGTTCTTC.

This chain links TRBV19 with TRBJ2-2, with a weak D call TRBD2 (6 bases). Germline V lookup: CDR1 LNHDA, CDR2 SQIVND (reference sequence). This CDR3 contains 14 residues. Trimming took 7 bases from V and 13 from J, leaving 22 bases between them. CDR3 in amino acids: CASTRDFYDRGLFF. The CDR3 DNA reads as TGTGCCAGTACTCGGGACTTTTACGATAGGGGGCTGTTTTTT.

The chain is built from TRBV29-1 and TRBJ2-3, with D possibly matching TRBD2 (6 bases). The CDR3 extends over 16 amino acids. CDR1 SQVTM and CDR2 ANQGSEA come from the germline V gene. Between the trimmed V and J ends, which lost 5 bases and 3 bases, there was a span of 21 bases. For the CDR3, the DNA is TGCAGCGTTCGAATCCTCACGGACCGGGGGACAGATACGCAGTATTTT. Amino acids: CSVRILTDRGTDTQYF.

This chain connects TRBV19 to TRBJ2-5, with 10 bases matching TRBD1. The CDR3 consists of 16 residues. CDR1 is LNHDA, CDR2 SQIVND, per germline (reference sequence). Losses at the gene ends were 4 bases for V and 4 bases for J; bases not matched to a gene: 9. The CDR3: CASSTLTGGGVETQYF. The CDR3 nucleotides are TGTGCCAGTAGTACCTTGACAGGGGGCGGCGTAGAGACCCAGTACTTC.

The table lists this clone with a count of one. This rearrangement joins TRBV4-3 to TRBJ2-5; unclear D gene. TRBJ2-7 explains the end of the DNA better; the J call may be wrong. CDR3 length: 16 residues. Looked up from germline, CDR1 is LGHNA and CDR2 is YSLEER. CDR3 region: CASSHDSSIDSYEQYF. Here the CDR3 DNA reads TGCGCCAGCAGCCATGACTCAAGCATAGACTCCTACGAGCAGTACTTC.

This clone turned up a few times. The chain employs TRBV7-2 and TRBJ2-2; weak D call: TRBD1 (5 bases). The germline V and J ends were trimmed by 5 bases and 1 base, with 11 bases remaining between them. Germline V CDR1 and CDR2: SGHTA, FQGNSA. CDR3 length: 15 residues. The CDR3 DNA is TGTGCCAGCAGCCCCCGACAGAAGAACACCGGGGAGCTGTTTTTT. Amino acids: CASSPRQKNTGELFF.

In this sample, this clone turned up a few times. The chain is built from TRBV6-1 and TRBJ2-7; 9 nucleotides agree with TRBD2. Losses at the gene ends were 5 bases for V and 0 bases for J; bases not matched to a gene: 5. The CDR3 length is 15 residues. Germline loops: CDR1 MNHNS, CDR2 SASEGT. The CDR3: CASSRAGGSSYEQYF. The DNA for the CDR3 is TGTGCCAGCAGTCGAGCGGGGGGAAGCTCCTACGAGCAGTACTTC.